The next 8 T cell receptor beta chains were all read from a single sample in a study of molecular identifiers for immune sequencing clone quantification. TCRdb analysed the PCR reads with MiXCR anew, one entry per CDR3 protein. The top ten hold about 0.8% of the sample, which has about 510,000 distinct CDR3 sequences, about a fifth seen once. The sequenced sample consisted of naive CD8+ T cells from blood, with Jurkat cell RNA spiked in. Subset noted: FACS-sorted CD8+CD4-CCR7+CD45RA+ naive T cells. The receptors shown here come from a human donor in good health. Some libraries in this study had Jurkat cell RNA spiked in.

The chain combines TRBV5-4 with TRBJ2-5; 7 nucleotides align to TRBD1. CDR3 size: 14 residues. Germline lookup yields CDR1 SGHNT and CDR2 YYREEE (reference sequence). J was trimmed by 5 bases and V by 4 bases; bases with no gene match: 8. The CDR3, as DNA: TGTGCCAGCAGCGAACGACAGGGCCAGGAGACCCAGTACTTC. Translating it yields CASSERQGQETQYF.

This clonotype appeared many times. The chain couples TRBV5-6 to TRBJ1-2; D uncertain. V shed 2 bases and J shed 0 bases, with 2 bases lying between them. Germline V gene data show CDR1 as SGHDT and CDR2 as YYEEEE. The CDR3 runs to 12 residues. In DNA, the CDR3 is TGTGCCAGCAGCTTTACTAACTATGGCTACACCTTC. Translated, it gives CASSFTNYGYTF.

Regarding this clonotype: It may be a read error: a sequence one base away is much more abundant. The rearrangement links TRBV7-9 to TRBJ1-4, with TRBD1 matching over 7 bases. CDR1 SEHNR and CDR2 FQNEAQ come from the germline V gene (reference sequence). This CDR3 comprises 15 residues. Unmatched junction bases numbered 12, after V lost 4 bases and J lost 10 bases. The CDR3 here is CASSSTGEEDGKLFF. DNA for the CDR3: TGTGCCAGCAGCTCTACAGGGGAGGAAGATGGAAAACTGTTTTTT.

Ten or more counts support this clonotype. The chain links TRBV20-1 to TRBJ2-7; 11 nucleotides agree with TRBD2. The CDR3 consists of 15 residues. V was clipped by 6 bases and J by 2 bases; unmatched bases: 9. Germline V gives CDR1 DFQATT, CDR2 SNEGSKA (reference sequence). CDR3 in DNA: TGCAGTGCAGGTCTGGGACTAGCGGCCCCCTACGAGCAGTACTTC. This codes for CSAGLGLAAPYEQYF.

Many counts were recorded for this clonotype. The chain carries TRBV7-9 and TRBJ1-1, with D possibly matching TRBD1 (5 bases). CDR3 length: 15 amino acids. V lost 4 bases to trimming and J lost 6 bases, with 18 bases between them. CDR1 and CDR2 (germline): SEHNR, FQNEAQ (reference sequence). The CDR3 here is CASSSSGTPQAEAFF. DNA of the CDR3: TGTGCCAGCAGCTCTTCCGGGACCCCCCAAGCTGAAGCTTTCTTT.

This clonotype was seen a handful of times. This could be a read error, since a much larger clone is one nucleotide away. The chain carries TRBV7-8 and TRBJ2-3, with D possibly matching TRBD2 (7 bases). The CDR3 is 15 residues long. CDR1 SGHVS and CDR2 FQNEAQ come from the germline V gene. CDR3 nucleotides: TGTGCCAGCAGCCCGGGTTGGGGGGGGGCAGATACGCGGTATTTT. It codes for CASSPGWGGADTRYF.

The chain recombines TRBV19 with TRBJ1-1, with D uncertain. CDR3 length: 16 amino acids. Trimming cost V 7 bases and J 0 bases, with 18 bases left between them. Germline CDR1 reads LNHDA; CDR2 reads SQIVND (reference sequence). CDR3: CASKISTRTMNTEAFF. The CDR3 DNA sequence: TGTGCCAGTAAAATTTCGACCCGGACCATGAACACTGAAGCTTTCTTT.

This clonotype has only a few counts. The chain recombines TRBV5-4 with TRBJ1-1; no firm D call. The CDR3 has 14 residues. Trimming stripped 4 bases from V and 3 bases from J, with 13 bases between. Germline V gene data show CDR1 as SGHNT and CDR2 as YYREEE (reference sequence). CDR3 sequence reads: CASSAIIDDTEAFF. For the CDR3, the DNA is TGTGCCAGCAGCGCTATAATCGACGACACTGAAGCTTTCTTT.